This T cell receptor (beta chain) was sequenced in a study of response to subunit inactivated influenza vaccine. This CDR3 region has 11 residues. Germline V CDR1 and CDR2: MGHDK, SYGVNS. From the RT-PCR reads, TCRdb called clonotypes with MiXCR, one entry per CDR3 protein. The sample shows under 750,000 distinct CDR3 sequences, around 11% of them seen only once. To note about this clonotype: Its antigen is not identified. A much larger clone lies a single base off, so this may be a read error.

General study points: A suggestion made by the authors is that each seasonal influenza vaccination recruits few new T cells.

The source of this sequence is a man over 45 who received an inactivated influenza vaccine. The chain uses TRBV25-1 and TRBJ2-5, with D maybe TRBD2 (5 bases). Sample: PBMCs from blood, taken on the day of vaccination. The CDR3 sequence is CASSEWETHYF. The CDR3 nucleotides are TGTGCCAGCAGTGAATGGGAGACCCACTACTTC.